Below, 8 T cell receptor beta chains from the same sample are listed, as sequenced in a study of blood T cells in healthy people across ages. Sample-barcoded 5' priming and a J-beta primer mix drove a second PCR of 7 to 11 cycles. TCRdb reprocessed the 5' RACE reads via MiXCR and lists one record per CDR3 protein. In the table there are around 1.7 million distinct CDR3 sequences, 28% of which are singletons. Sequenced: blood. The origin of the receptors is a woman in her 30s in good health.

This clonotype was seen more than once but under ten times. The chain carries TRBV29-1 and TRBJ2-4; the D gene could be TRBD1 or TRBD2 (6 bases each). The CDR3 runs to 14 residues. Germline V lookup: CDR1 SQVTM, CDR2 ANQGSEA. Trimming left V 8 bases short and J 1 base short, with 15 bases between. CDR3 sequence: CSPEGGPAKNIQYF. DNA of the CDR3: TGCAGCCCCGAAGGGGGGCCGGCCAAAAACATTCAGTACTTC.

Concerning this clonotype itself: Sequence at one end of the junction differs from germline and may be a read error. This chain's CDR3 is CASSLWETGGSGCTF. CDR3 sequence (DNA): TGTGCCAGCAGTTTATGGGAGACAGGGGGTTCTGGCTGCACCTTC. J is TRBJ1-2 and V is TRBV28, with 9 bases matching TRBD1. Germline V gene lookup returns CDR1 MDHEN and CDR2 SYDVKM. The CDR3 is 15 residues long.

At least ten counts were recorded for this clonotype. V and J are TRBV12-3 or TRBV12-4 and TRBJ2-7; TRBD2 matches at 8 bases. J lost 2 bases, V lost 6 bases, and 15 bases had no gene match. CDR3 size: 17 residues. In DNA, the CDR3 is TGTGCCAGCAGCACAGGAAAAAGGCTAGCGGGCACCTACGAGCAGTACTTC. Its translation is CASSTGKRLAGTYEQYF.

The chain has TRBV6-5 and TRBJ2-3, with a tentative D call TRBD2 (6 bases). The CDR3 consists of 14 residues. V lost 6 bases and J 2 bases, leaving 12 bases between the germline ends. The germline CDR1 and CDR2 sequences are MNHEY and SVGAGI. CDR3 sequence reads: CASRSGGNTDTQYF. The DNA of the CDR3 is TGTGCCAGCAGGAGTGGGGGGAACACAGATACGCAGTATTTT.

This chain's CDR3 is CASRDFVGGQTEAFF. The CDR3 DNA sequence: TGCGCCAGCAGGGACTTCGTGGGGGGGCAAACTGAAGCTTTCTTT. The chain employs TRBV5-1 and TRBJ1-1; a weak D match, TRBD1 (6 bases). Germline V gives CDR1 SGHRS, CDR2 YFSETQ. V lost 5 bases and J 5 bases, leaving 19 bases between the germline ends. CDR3 length: 15 residues.

This clonotype was counted a few times. The chain carries TRBV27 and TRBJ2-4, with D perhaps matching TRBD1 or TRBD2 (5 bases each). Matching the DNA end better, TRBJ2-7 makes the J call doubtful. CDR1 is MNHEY and CDR2 is SMNVEV in the germline V gene (reference sequence). This CDR3 spans 11 amino acids. CDR3 in DNA: TGTGCCACGGTGGGACCGGGCGAGCAGTACTTC. The encoded protein is CATVGPGEQYF.

This clonotype was observed many times. This chain uses TRBV7-9 with TRBJ2-7, with D unresolved. CDR1 and CDR2 from the germline V gene are SEHNR and FQNEAQ (reference sequence). Trimming took 8 bases from V and 2 from J, leaving 7 bases between them. The CDR3 length is 11 residues. The CDR3 sequence: CASGPPYEQYF. For the CDR3, the DNA is TGTGCCAGCGGCCCCCCCTACGAGCAGTACTTC.

The CDR3 loop reads CASSAGQGEYF. For the CDR3, the DNA is TGTGCCAGCAGTGCTGGACAGGGCGAGTACTTC. This sequence joins TRBV6-5 and TRBJ2-4; 8 nucleotides match TRBD1. This CDR3 spans 11 amino acids. V shed 5 bases, J shed 14 bases, and the junction held 5 bases outside the gene matches. CDR1 is MNHEY, CDR2 SVGAGI, per germline.